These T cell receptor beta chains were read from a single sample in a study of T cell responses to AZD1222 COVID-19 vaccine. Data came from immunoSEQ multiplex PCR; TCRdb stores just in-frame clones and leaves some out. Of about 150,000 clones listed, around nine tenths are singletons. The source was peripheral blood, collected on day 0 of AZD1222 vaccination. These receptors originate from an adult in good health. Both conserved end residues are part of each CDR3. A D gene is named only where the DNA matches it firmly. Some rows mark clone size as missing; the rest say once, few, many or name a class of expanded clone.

CDR3: CASSVTGWDTEAFF; DNA: TGTGCCAGCAGCGTAACCGGGTGGGACACTGAAGCTTTCTTT; size: NA; D: NA; V: TRBV9; J: TRBJ1-1
CDR3: CASSVEMGRETQYF; DNA: TGTGCCAGCAGCGTAGAGATGGGACGGGAGACCCAGTACTTC; size: NA; D: NA; V: TRBV9; J: TRBJ2-5
CDR3: CATSEPGQGVTGYTF; DNA: TGTGCCACCAGTGAACCGGGACAGGGGGTTACCGGCTACACCTTC; size: NA; D: TRBD1; V: TRBV24-1; J: TRBJ1-2
CDR3: CASSQSYRGDRAGYTF; DNA: TGTGCCAGCAGCCAATCATACAGGGGCGACCGCGCGGGCTACACCTTC; size: NA; D: TRBD1; V: TRBV3-1/TRBV3-2; J: TRBJ1-2
CDR3: CASRVPSPGARGGYTF; DNA: TGCGCCAGCAGAGTGCCGTCCCCAGGGGCGAGGGGAGGCTACACCTTC; size: NA; D: NA; V: TRBV5-1; J: TRBJ1-2
CDR3: CASSSVDRDRNEKLFF; DNA: TGTGCCAGCAGCTCCGTCGACCGGGACAGAAATGAAAAACTGTTTTTT; size: NA; D: TRBD1; V: TRBV7-9; J: TRBJ1-4
CDR3: CAISESDREDEKLFF; DNA: TGTGCCATCAGTGAGAGCGACAGGGAGGACGAAAAACTGTTTTTT; size: NA; D: TRBD1; V: TRBV10-3; J: TRBJ1-4
CDR3: CATVLGGKDSNYGYTF; DNA: TGTGCCACCGTGTTGGGGGGGAAGGATTCTAACTATGGCTACACCTTC; size: NA; D: NA; V: TRBV15; J: TRBJ1-2
CDR3: CASSTLGGPTEAFF; DNA: TGTGCCAGCAGCACCCTTGGGGGGCCCACTGAAGCTTTCTTT; size: NA; D: NA; V: TRBV7-3; J: TRBJ1-1
CDR3: CASSLGTGLYEQYF; DNA: TGTGCCAGCAGCTTGGGGACAGGCCTCTACGAGCAGTACTTC; size: NA; D: TRBD1; V: TRBV5-4; J: TRBJ2-7
CDR3: CASSQDFGTGAEKLFF; DNA: TGTGCCAGCAGCCAAGATTTCGGGACAGGTGCTGAAAAACTGTTTTTT; size: once; D: TRBD1; V: TRBV14; J: TRBJ1-4
CDR3: CASRQPGGNYGYTF; DNA: TGTGCCAGCAGACAGCCGGGAGGGAACTATGGCTACACCTTC; size: NA; D: NA; V: TRBV6-5; J: TRBJ1-2
CDR3: CASRPAGAYEQYF; DNA: TGCGCCAGCAGACCCGCCGGGGCGTACGAGCAGTACTTC; size: NA; D: NA; V: TRBV5-1; J: TRBJ2-7
CDR3: CASSSKGQGAQPQHF; DNA: TGTGCCAGCAGTTCCAAAGGACAGGGCGCTCAGCCCCAGCATTTT; size: NA; D: TRBD1; V: TRBV6-5; J: TRBJ1-5
CDR3: CASGLEGQLNTEAFF; DNA: TGTGCTAGTGGTTTGGAAGGACAGTTGAACACTGAAGCTTTCTTT; size: NA; D: NA; V: TRBV12-5; J: TRBJ1-1
CDR3: CASSRSQNNQPQHF; DNA: TGTGCCAGCAGCCGCTCGCAGAACAATCAGCCCCAGCATTTT; size: NA; D: NA; V: TRBV3-1/TRBV3-2; J: TRBJ1-5
CDR3: CASRSDSMNTEAFF; DNA: TGTGCCAGCAGATCCGACAGCATGAACACTGAAGCTTTCTTT; size: NA; D: NA; V: TRBV7-9; J: TRBJ1-1
CDR3: CTVLFQGDTQYF; DNA: TGCACCGTCCTTTTCCAGGGAGATACGCAGTATTTT; size: NA; D: NA; V: TRBV29-1; J: TRBJ2-3